These T cell receptor beta chains were read from a single sample in a study of T cell repertoires in cytomegalovirus infection. Using its own MiXCR run on the reads, TCRdb lists one record per CDR3 protein. Among some 480,000 distinct CDR3 sequences listed, roughly a third were seen once. Antigens of these TCRs are unknown. Specimen: cultured PBMCs, collected from culture after CMV antigen stimulation. The receptors shown here come from a human donor in good health (CMV status not recorded). Some clones in this sample may be carry-over from other donors' samples. The CDR3 runs from the conserved cysteine through the conserved F or W. Each record gives: D gene, J gene, V gene, clone size, CDR3 protein, CDR3 DNA. D genes are given only for firm matches. Clone size appears in some rows only: once, few, many, or a class for an expanded clone.

.	TRBJ2-5	TRBV12-3/TRBV12-4	.	CASSEDPPMQTQYF	TGTGCCAGCAGTGAGGACCCTCCGATGCAGACCCAGTACTTC
.	TRBJ1-1	TRBV7-2	many	CASRRGGMNTEAFF	TGTGCCAGCAGAAGAGGGGGGATGAACACTGAAGCTTTCTTT
.	TRBJ2-1	TRBV4-1	few	CASSNRLNEQFF	TGCGCCAGCAGCAATAGACTAAATGAGCAGTTCTTC
.	TRBJ1-6	TRBV28	.	CASSQIDLLALPLHF	TGTGCCAGCTCCCAAATAGACTTACTGGCTTTACCCCTCCACTTT
TRBD2	TRBJ2-1	TRBV5-4	.	CASSQREYSYNEQFF	TGTGCCAGCAGCCAGCGGGAGTACTCCTACAATGAGCAGTTCTTC
.	TRBJ1-1	TRBV19	.	CASSRTGANTEAFF	TGTGCCAGTAGTCGGACGGGGGCGAACACTGAAGCTTTCTTT
.	TRBJ2-7	TRBV29-1	.	CSARSRVGGRNPYEQYF	TGCAGCGCGCGGAGTAGAGTTGGGGGGAGAAATCCCTACGAGCAGTACTTC
.	TRBJ2-5	TRBV3-1	.	CASSQVDVRETQYF	TGTGCCAGCAGCCAAGTAGATGTTCGTGAGACCCAGTACTTC
.	TRBJ2-1	TRBV7-3	.	CASSLNLITGMGNEQFF	TGTGCCAGCAGCTTAAACCTTATAACAGGGATGGGCAATGAGCAGTTCTTC
TRBD2	TRBJ2-1	TRBV7-8	.	CASRPIAGGNNEQFF	TGTGCCAGCAGGCCAATAGCGGGAGGGAACAATGAGCAGTTCTTC
TRBD1	TRBJ2-1	TRBV20-1	.	CSAFGTAGTYNEQFF	TGCAGTGCCTTCGGGACAGCCGGTACCTACAATGAGCAGTTCTTC
TRBD2	TRBJ2-3	TRBV12-3/TRBV12-4	few	CASSKRGDTQYF	TGTGCCAGCAGTAAGCGGGGAGATACGCAGTATTTT
.	TRBJ2-3	TRBV7-2	few	CASTPEVATDTQYF	TGTGCCAGCACCCCCGAGGTAGCGACAGATACGCAGTATTTT
.	TRBJ1-4	TRBV7-9	.	CASRPGVLNEKLFF	TGTGCCAGCAGGCCAGGGGTACTCAATGAAAAACTGTTTTTT
TRBD2	TRBJ2-7	TRBV12-3/TRBV12-4	few	CASSPSLAGGPYEQYF	TGTGCCAGCAGTCCTTCACTAGCGGGAGGGCCCTACGAGCAGTACTTC
.	TRBJ2-1	TRBV28	.	CASSLKIGWTPDSNEQFF	TGTGCCAGCAGTTTAAAGATAGGGTGGACACCCGACAGTAATGAGCAGTTCTTC
.	TRBJ1-2	TRBV28	.	CASTSYSGGRWGYTF	TGTGCCAGCACCTCCTATTCCGGGGGGCGATGGGGCTACACCTTC
.	TRBJ1-2	TRBV7-8	few	CASSFEGARGYTF	TGTGCCAGCAGCTTCGAAGGGGCGCGAGGCTACACCTTC
.	TRBJ1-1	TRBV4-3	.	CASSQDPASGIAFF	TGCGCCAGCAGCCAAGACCCAGCCAGTGGAATAGCTTTCTTT
TRBD2	TRBJ2-3	TRBV7-9	.	CASSFLAGLGADTQYF	TGTGCCAGCAGCTTTCTAGCGGGCCTGGGGGCAGATACGCAGTATTTT
.	TRBJ1-5	TRBV20-1	.	CSASRPNQPQHF	TGCAGTGCTAGTAGACCCAATCAGCCCCAGCATTTT
TRBD1	TRBJ2-5	TRBV7-8	few	CASSWGQVVRETQYF	TGTGCCAGCAGCTGGGGACAGGTTGTCCGAGAGACCCAGTACTTC
.	TRBJ1-1	TRBV12-3/TRBV12-4	few	CASSEGGTEAFF	TGTGCCAGCAGTGAGGGGGGGACTGAAGCTTTCTTT
TRBD2	TRBJ2-7	TRBV7-2	few	CASSLGAGGPSEQYF	TGTGCCAGCAGCTTAGGTGCGGGAGGGCCCTCTGAGCAGTACTTC
.	TRBJ2-1	TRBV7-2	.	CASSPTEAGASYNEQLF	TGTGCCAGCAGCCCAACGGAGGCGGGGGCTTCCTACAATGAGCAGTTATTC
.	TRBJ2-7	TRBV10-3	.	CAISDSHAGPYEQYF	TGTGCCATCAGTGATTCGCATGCAGGGCCCTACGAGCAGTACTTC
.	TRBJ2-1	TRBV6-2/TRBV6-3	.	CASTQMVSASSYNEQFF	TGTGCCAGCACCCAGATGGTGAGCGCCAGCTCCTACAATGAGCAGTTCTTC
.	TRBJ1-4	TRBV24-1	.	CATSDPGTGNEKLFF	TGTGCCACCAGTGACCCCGGGACGGGGAATGAAAAACTGTTTTTT
.	TRBJ1-5	TRBV6-6	few	CASSPSGGTAWDQPQHF	TGTGCCAGCAGTCCCTCGGGAGGGACGGCCTGGGATCAGCCCCAGCATTTT
TRBD1	TRBJ1-5	TRBV12-3/TRBV12-4	.	CASSPHTGTGVQPQHF	TGTGCCAGCAGTCCACACACCGGGACAGGGGTTCAGCCCCAGCATTTT
.	TRBJ1-1	TRBV20-1	.	CSARVVQGGNTEAFF	TGCAGTGCTAGAGTGGTCCAGGGCGGAAACACTGAAGCTTTCTTT
TRBD1	TRBJ2-5	TRBV28	.	CASSLPTGDGETQYF	TGTGCCAGCAGTTTACCGACAGGGGACGGAGAGACCCAGTACTTC
.	TRBJ1-4	TRBV12-3/TRBV12-4	few	CASTRGGSEKLFF	TGTGCCAGCACCCGGGGGGGTTCTGAAAAACTGTTTTTT
.	TRBJ2-5	TRBV5-6	few	CASSPGAGYQETQYF	TGTGCCAGCAGCCCGGGGGCGGGGTACCAAGAGACCCAGTACTTC
TRBD1	TRBJ1-5	TRBV6-5	few	CASSPSQGATQPQHF	TGTGCCAGCAGTCCATCACAGGGGGCAACTCAGCCCCAGCATTTT
TRBD1	TRBJ1-1	TRBV7-2	many	CASSWTGGAGTEAFF	TGTGCCAGCAGCTGGACAGGGGGCGCGGGCACTGAAGCTTTCTTT
.	TRBJ1-4	TRBV20-1	.	CSGYPRAIEEKLFF	TGCAGTGGATATCCCAGGGCTATTGAAGAAAAACTGTTTTTT
.	TRBJ2-3	TRBV4-3	.	CASSQESSRTDTQYF	TGCGCCAGCAGCCAAGAGTCTAGCCGCACAGATACGCAGTATTTT
TRBD1	TRBJ2-2	TRBV7-2	.	CASSPRDRANTGELFF	TGTGCCAGCAGCCCCCGGGACAGGGCGAACACCGGGGAGCTGTTTTTT
.	TRBJ2-5	TRBV7-8	.	CASSLVDSKETQYF	TGTGCCAGCAGCTTAGTAGACTCTAAAGAGACCCAGTACTTC
TRBD1	TRBJ1-6	TRBV27	.	CASSLRDRGSPLHF	TGTGCCAGCAGTTTGCGGGACAGGGGTTCACCCCTCCACTTT
.	TRBJ1-5	TRBV20-1	many	CSARGAGHPNQPQHF	TGCAGTGCTAGAGGGGCGGGACACCCAAATCAGCCCCAGCATTTT
.	TRBJ2-7	TRBV18	once	CASSPAPYEQYF	TGTGCCAGCTCACCAGCGCCCTACGAGCAGTACTTC
.	TRBJ2-7	TRBV20-1	many	CSARDLGSSSYEQYF	TGCAGTGCTAGAGATTTAGGGTCCTCCTCCTACGAGCAGTACTTC
.	TRBJ1-1	TRBV10-1	.	CATRLEGGDTEAFF	TGCGCCACCAGGCTCGAGGGGGGAGACACTGAAGCTTTCTTT
.	TRBJ1-6	TRBV7-2	.	CASSLSGQYNSPLHF	TGTGCCAGCAGCTTATCGGGACAATATAATTCACCCCTCCACTTT
.	TRBJ1-2	TRBV7-2	many	CASTPFPALIDYGYTF	TGTGCCAGCACCCCGTTCCCCGCCCTAATTGACTATGGCTACACCTTC
.	TRBJ1-1	TRBV30	.	CAWSPRNTEAFF	TGTGCCTGGAGTCCCAGGAACACTGAAGCTTTCTTT
TRBD2	TRBJ2-1	TRBV7-9	.	CASAAGGPAQFF	TGTGCCAGCGCCGCGGGAGGGCCAGCGCAGTTCTTC
TRBD1	TRBJ2-2	TRBV29-1	.	CSARGQGEIRELFF	TGCAGCGCCCGCGGACAGGGGGAAATCCGGGAGCTGTTTTTT